This entry features one T cell receptor (beta chain) sequence. Antigen specificity is unknown. The ends were cut back, 4 bases at V and 2 bases at J, with 12 bases in the middle. The CDR3 is 14 amino acids. CDR1 and CDR2 from the germline V gene are LNHDA and SQIVND (reference sequence). This specimen comes from a study of shared clonotypes between healthy human individuals. Study summary: Researchers drew samples from a couple of women and three men aged 18 to 49.

Data came from immunoSEQ multiplex PCR; TCRdb stores just in-frame clones and leaves some out. The sample has 2 million to 2.5 million clones, more than 80% seen once. There were no recent acute infections or vaccinations among the donors, who were healthy HIV-negative adults. General observations from the study: The four-donor shared clonotypes exceeded non-shared clonotypes in generation probability, with non-shared ones scoring lower.

The sample consisted of naive CD4+ T cells from PBMCs. Stated subset: CD45RA+ positively selected. The rearrangement links TRBV19 to TRBJ2-7; a weak D match, TRBD2 (6 bases). The receptor was derived from a young man in good health. Some clones in this sample may be carry-over from other donors' samples. Here the CDR3 DNA reads TGTGCCAGTAGTACCCAGGGAGGTCCCTACGAGCAGTACTTC. It translates to CASSTQGGPYEQYF.